One T cell receptor beta chain is described in this entry. The antigen is not known. Germline CDR1 reads SEHNR; CDR2 reads FQNEAQ (reference sequence). The CDR3 is 14 amino acids. V gave up 5 bases and J gave up 1 base, with 11 bases separating them. Only in-frame clones appear in the TCRdb table, and some are missing; sequencing was by immunoSEQ multiplex PCR. The sample carries about 47,000 clones, approximately 81% recorded once. People who had autoimmune disease history or systemic immunosuppression were excluded. The data derive from a study of OX40 agonist ivuxolimab in advanced cancers. The wider study: Past anti-PD-1, anti-PD-L1 or anti-CTLA-4 therapy was accepted, and approximately 40% had received some. Study findings and constraints: Averaging showed that CD8+ T cells had more expanded clones than CD4+ did.

The sequencing here drew on CD4+ or CD8+ T cells sorted from blood, taken in a trial of the OX40 agonist ivuxolimab. This rearrangement joins TRBV7-9 to TRBJ1-1; TRBD1 is a possible D gene (5 bases). The receptor comes from an adult with an advanced solid tumor such as melanoma, head and neck, liver or kidney cancer. CDR3 region: CASSATTGNTEAFF. As DNA, the CDR3 is TGTGCCAGCAGCGCAACTACAGGGAACACTGAAGCTTTCTTT.